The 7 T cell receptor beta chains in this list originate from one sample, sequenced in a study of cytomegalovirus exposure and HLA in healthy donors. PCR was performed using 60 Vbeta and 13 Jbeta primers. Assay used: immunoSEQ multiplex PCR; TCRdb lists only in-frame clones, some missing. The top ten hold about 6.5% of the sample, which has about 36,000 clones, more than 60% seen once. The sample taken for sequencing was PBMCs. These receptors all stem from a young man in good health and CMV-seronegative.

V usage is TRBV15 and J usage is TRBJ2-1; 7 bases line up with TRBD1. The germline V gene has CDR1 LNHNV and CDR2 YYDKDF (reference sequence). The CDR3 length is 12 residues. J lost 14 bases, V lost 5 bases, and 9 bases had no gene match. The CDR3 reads CATSGETGIEFF. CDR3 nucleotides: TGTGCCACCAGCGGTGAGACAGGGATAGAGTTCTTC.

The chain's CDR3 is CASSYSQGPGELFF. The CDR3 coding sequence is TGTGCCAGCAGTTATTCACAGGGGCCCGGGGAGCTGTTTTTT. V and J are TRBV6-5 and TRBJ2-2, with 7 positions matching TRBD1. V trimming: 3 bases; J trimming: 6 bases; junction bases outside the gene matches: 4. In germline, CDR1 is MNHEY, CDR2 SVGAGI. The CDR3 runs 14 residues.

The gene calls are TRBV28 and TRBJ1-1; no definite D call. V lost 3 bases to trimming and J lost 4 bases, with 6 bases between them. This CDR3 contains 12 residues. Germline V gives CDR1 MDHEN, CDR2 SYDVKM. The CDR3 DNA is TGTGCCAGCAGTTTGTCTCCCACTGAAGCTTTCTTT. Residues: CASSLSPTEAFF.

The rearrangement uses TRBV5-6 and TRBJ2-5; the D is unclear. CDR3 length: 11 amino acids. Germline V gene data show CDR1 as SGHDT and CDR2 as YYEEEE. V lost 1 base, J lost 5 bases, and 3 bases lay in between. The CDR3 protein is CASSLYETQYF. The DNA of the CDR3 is TGTGCCAGCAGCTTGTATGAGACCCAGTACTTC.

CDR3 residues: CASSKGQGSRETQYF. DNA for the CDR3: TGTGCCAGCAGCAAGGGACAGGGTAGTAGAGAGACCCAGTACTTC. The genes are TRBV6-5 and TRBJ2-5; 9 positions match TRBD1. The V gene's germline CDR1 is MNHEY and CDR2 SVGAGI. The CDR3 has 15 amino acids. J gave up 4 bases and V 6 bases, and 9 bases lay outside the gene matches.

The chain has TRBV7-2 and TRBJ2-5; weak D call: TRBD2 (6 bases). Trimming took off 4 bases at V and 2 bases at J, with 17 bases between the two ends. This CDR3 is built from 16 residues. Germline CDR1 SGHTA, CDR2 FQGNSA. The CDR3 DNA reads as TGTGCCAGCAGCTCCGGGGGAGCGGGCGAACAAGAGACCCAGTACTTC. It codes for CASSSGGAGEQETQYF.

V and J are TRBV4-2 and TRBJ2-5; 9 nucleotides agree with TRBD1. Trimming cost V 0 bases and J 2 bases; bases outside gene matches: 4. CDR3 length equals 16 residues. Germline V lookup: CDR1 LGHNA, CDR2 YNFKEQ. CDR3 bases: TGTGCCAGCAGCCAAGAGTTGACAGGGGGGCAAGAGACCCAGTACTTC. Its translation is CASSQELTGGQETQYF.